Listed here are 12 T cell receptor beta chains from one sample, sequenced in a study of blood T cell repertoires in COVID-19. Measured with immunoSEQ multiplex PCR; TCRdb has only the in-frame clones, and not every one. Of about 520,000 clones listed, 70% to 90% are singletons. The sample comprised peripheral blood. These receptors were collected from a human donor in a cohort sampled during active COVID-19.

This sequence joins TRBV18 and TRBJ2-3, with D possibly matching TRBD2 (6 bases). CDR1 KGHSH and CDR2 LQKENI come from the germline V gene. This CDR3 spans 15 amino acids. Deletions cut 3 bases from V and 5 bases from J, with 15 bases between. The CDR3 here is CASSPRRESVDTQYF. In DNA form, the CDR3 reads TGTGCCAGCTCACCGCGGCGGGAAAGTGTAGATACGCAGTATTTT.

The chain uses TRBV3-1 (or the pseudogene TRBV3-2) and TRBJ2-7; no reliable D call. The CDR3 totals 12 residues. Per the germline V gene, CDR1 is LGHDT and CDR2 is YNNKEL (reference sequence). The ends were cut back, 2 bases at V and 6 bases at J, with 8 bases in the middle. The CDR3 DNA is TGTGCCAGCAGCCAACCCCCATCCGAGCAGTACTTC. Translation: CASSQPPSEQYF.

The chain carries TRBV18 and TRBJ1-1, with D perhaps matching TRBD1 (5 bases). V lost 8 bases, J lost 4 bases, and 17 bases lay in between. CDR1 and CDR2 from the germline V gene are KGHSH and LQKENI. The CDR3 consists of 14 residues. The CDR3 loop is CASETANGGTEAFF. Here the CDR3 DNA reads TGTGCCAGCGAGACAGCTAACGGGGGCACTGAAGCTTTCTTT.

The chain has TRBV19 and TRBJ2-3, with a weak D call TRBD2 (5 bases). Trimming shortened V by 4 bases and J by 8 bases, and 13 bases separated the two germline ends. The CDR3 spans 13 residues. Looked up from germline, CDR1 is LNHDA and CDR2 is SQIVND (reference sequence). The DNA of the CDR3 is TGTGCCAGTAGTAATACGGGGATGGGTACGCAGTATTTT. Translation gives CASSNTGMGTQYF. Complete variable domain (other parts from reference TRBV19 and TRBJ2-3): DGGITQSPKYLFRKEGQNVTLSCEQNLNHDAMYWYRQDPGQGLRLIYYSQIVNDFQKGDIAEGYSVSREKKESFPLTVTSAQKNPTAFYLCASSNTGMGTQYFGPGTRLTVL.

The V and J genes are TRBV18 and TRBJ1-5; D remains ambiguous. This CDR3 region has 14 residues. The V and J ends lost 2 bases and 3 bases respectively, with 8 bases between them. Germline CDR1 reads KGHSH; CDR2 reads LQKENI. CDR3 amino acids: CASSPGQLNQPQHF. The CDR3 DNA sequence: TGTGCCAGCTCACCAGGGCAGCTCAATCAGCCCCAGCATTTT.

The J gene is TRBJ1-6, the V gene TRBV5-4, with TRBD1 matching over 8 bases. The CDR3 runs to 14 residues. Trimming took 5 bases from V and 8 from J; bases not matched to a gene: 6. Germline assignment: CDR1 SGHNT and CDR2 YYREEE (reference sequence). The CDR3 nucleotides are TGTGCCAGCAGGTCGACAGGGGATTATTCACCCCTCCACTTT. It codes for CASRSTGDYSPLHF. The whole variable domain, remainder taken from reference TRBV5-4 and TRBJ1-6, is ETGVTQSPTHLIKTRGQQVTLRCSSQSGHNTVSWYQQALGQGPQFIFQYYREEENGRGNFPPRFSGLQFPNYSSELNVNALELDDSALYLCASRSTGDYSPLHFGNGTRLTVT.

This chain connects TRBV6-6 to TRBJ2-7, with TRBD1 identical over 8 bases. Germline values: CDR1 MNHNY, CDR2 SVGAGI (reference sequence). This CDR3 is 15 amino acids long. With V trimmed by 0 bases and J by 3 bases, 4 bases remained unmatched. CDR3 region: CASSYSSGQGYEQYF. The CDR3 region has the DNA TGTGCCAGCAGTTACTCTAGTGGACAGGGCTACGAGCAGTACTTC.

V and J are TRBV7-9 and TRBJ1-3; no firm D call. Germline V gene lookup returns CDR1 SEHNR and CDR2 FQNEAQ (reference sequence). The CDR3 covers 14 residues. V gave up 3 bases and J gave up 2 bases, with 8 bases separating them. The CDR3, as DNA: TGTGCCAGCAGCTTCATCGGTACTGGAAACACCATATATTTT. Translating gives CASSFIGTGNTIYF.

Only a few counts were recorded for this clone. The chain combines TRBV14 with TRBJ2-1, with 7 bases fitting TRBD2. Germline V lookup: CDR1 SGHDN, CDR2 FVKESK. J lost 3 bases, V lost 4 bases, and 9 bases had no gene match. This CDR3 has 16 residues. The CDR3 spells CASSPSSAGFYNEQFF. CDR3 nucleotides: TGTGCCAGCAGCCCAAGTTCAGCGGGGTTCTACAATGAGCAGTTCTTC.

This chain links TRBV14 with TRBJ1-1; unclear D gene. This CDR3 has 12 residues. CDR1 and CDR2 (germline): SGHDN, FVKESK. The germline V and J ends were trimmed by 3 bases and 5 bases, with 7 bases remaining between them. CDR3 region: CASSHGLTEAFF. The CDR3 DNA reads as TGTGCCAGCAGCCACGGGTTAACTGAAGCTTTCTTT.

This clone came up a few times. The CDR3 nucleotides read TGTGCCAGTAGCCCCCAATCTGGAAACACCATATATTTT. As protein: CASSPQSGNTIYF. The J gene is TRBJ1-3, the V gene TRBV19; no clear D gene. The V and J ends lost 6 bases and 1 base respectively, with 7 bases between them. CDR3 length: 13 amino acids. Germline loops: CDR1 LNHDA, CDR2 SQIVND (reference sequence).

The V gene is TRBV7-2, the J gene TRBJ1-1; D is ambiguous. The length of the CDR3 is 15 residues. Trimming shortened V by 5 bases and J by 1 base, and 14 bases separated the two germline ends. Germline V gene sequence: CDR1 SGHTA, CDR2 FQGNSA. This CDR3 reads CASSSRLTGNTEAFF. The CDR3 DNA follows: TGTGCCAGCAGCAGTAGACTAACGGGGAACACTGAAGCTTTCTTT.